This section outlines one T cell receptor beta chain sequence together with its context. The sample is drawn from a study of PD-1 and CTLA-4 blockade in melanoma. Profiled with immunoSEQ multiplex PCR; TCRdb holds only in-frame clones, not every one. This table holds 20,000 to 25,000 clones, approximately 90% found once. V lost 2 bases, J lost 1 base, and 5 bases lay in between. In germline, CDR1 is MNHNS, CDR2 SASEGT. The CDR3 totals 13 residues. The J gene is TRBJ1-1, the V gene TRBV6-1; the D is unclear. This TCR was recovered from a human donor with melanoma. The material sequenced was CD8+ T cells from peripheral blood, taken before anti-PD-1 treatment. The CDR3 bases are TGTGCCAGCAGTGAAAGGAGGAACACTGAAGCTTTCTTT. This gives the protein CASSERRNTEAFF.